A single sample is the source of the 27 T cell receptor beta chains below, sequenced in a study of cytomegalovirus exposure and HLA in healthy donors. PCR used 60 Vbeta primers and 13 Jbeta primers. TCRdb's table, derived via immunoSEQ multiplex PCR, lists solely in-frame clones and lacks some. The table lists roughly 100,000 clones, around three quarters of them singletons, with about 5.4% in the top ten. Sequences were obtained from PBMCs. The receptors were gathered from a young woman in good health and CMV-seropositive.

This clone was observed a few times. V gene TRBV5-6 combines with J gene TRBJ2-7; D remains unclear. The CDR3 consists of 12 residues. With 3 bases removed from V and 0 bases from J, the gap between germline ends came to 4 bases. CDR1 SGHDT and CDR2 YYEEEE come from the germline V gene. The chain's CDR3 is CASSWSSYEQYF. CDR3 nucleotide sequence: TGTGCCAGCAGCTGGAGCTCCTACGAGCAGTACTTC.

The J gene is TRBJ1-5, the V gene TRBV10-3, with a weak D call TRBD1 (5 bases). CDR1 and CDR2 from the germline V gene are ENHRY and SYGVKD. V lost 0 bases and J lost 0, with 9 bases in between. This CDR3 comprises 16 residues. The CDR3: CAISESRVNSNQPQHF. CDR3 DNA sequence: TGTGCCATCAGTGAGTCCAGGGTTAATAGCAATCAGCCCCAGCATTTT.

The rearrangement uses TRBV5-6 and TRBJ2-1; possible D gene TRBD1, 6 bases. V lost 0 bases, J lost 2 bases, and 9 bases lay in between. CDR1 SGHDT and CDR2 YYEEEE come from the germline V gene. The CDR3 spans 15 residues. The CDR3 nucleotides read TGTGCCAGCAGCTTGGATGGGGGCCCCTACAATGAGCAGTTCTTC. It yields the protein CASSLDGGPYNEQFF.

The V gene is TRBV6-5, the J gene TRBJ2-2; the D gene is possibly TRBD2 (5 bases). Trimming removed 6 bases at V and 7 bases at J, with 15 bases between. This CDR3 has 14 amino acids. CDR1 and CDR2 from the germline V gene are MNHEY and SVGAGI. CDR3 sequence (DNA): TGTGCCAGCAGAATTACTAGTTCCAGCGGGGAGCTGTTTTTT. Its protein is CASRITSSSGELFF.

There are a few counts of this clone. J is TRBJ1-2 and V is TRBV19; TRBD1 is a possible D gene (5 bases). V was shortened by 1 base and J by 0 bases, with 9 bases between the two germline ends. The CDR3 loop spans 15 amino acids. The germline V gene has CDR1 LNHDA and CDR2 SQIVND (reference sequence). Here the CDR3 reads CASSIVDISNYGYTF. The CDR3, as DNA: TGTGCCAGTAGTATAGTGGACATCTCTAACTATGGCTACACCTTC.

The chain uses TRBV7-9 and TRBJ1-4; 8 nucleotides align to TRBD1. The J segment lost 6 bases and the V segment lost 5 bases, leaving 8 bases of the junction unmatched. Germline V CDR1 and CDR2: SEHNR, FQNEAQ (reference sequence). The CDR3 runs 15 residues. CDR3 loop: CASSPWTGRDEKLFF. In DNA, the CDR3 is TGTGCCAGCAGCCCCTGGACAGGGAGGGATGAAAAACTGTTTTTT.

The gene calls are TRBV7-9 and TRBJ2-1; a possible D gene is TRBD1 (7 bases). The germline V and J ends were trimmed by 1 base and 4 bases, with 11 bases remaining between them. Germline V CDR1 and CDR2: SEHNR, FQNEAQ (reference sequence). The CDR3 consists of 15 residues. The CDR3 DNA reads TGTGCCAGCAGCTTAGGCGGGACAGCGTACAATGAGCAGTTCTTC. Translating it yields CASSLGGTAYNEQFF.

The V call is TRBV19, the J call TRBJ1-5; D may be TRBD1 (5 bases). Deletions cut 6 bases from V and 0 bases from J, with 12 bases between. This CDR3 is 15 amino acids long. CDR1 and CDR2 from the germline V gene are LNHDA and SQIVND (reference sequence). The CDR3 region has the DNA TGTGCCAGTAGGAACGACAGAAATAGCAATCAGCCCCAGCATTTT. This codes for CASRNDRNSNQPQHF.

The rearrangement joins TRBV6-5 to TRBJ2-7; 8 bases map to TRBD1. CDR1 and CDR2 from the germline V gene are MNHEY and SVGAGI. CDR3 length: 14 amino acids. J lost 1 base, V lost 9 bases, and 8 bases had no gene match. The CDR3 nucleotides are TGTGCCAGTGCCAGGGGGCGCGGGTCCTACGAGCAGTACTTC. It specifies CASARGRGSYEQYF.

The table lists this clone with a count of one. CDR3 in amino acids: CASSPLRTEGNTIYF. In nucleotides, the CDR3 is TGTGCCAGCTCACCCCTTCGGACAGAGGGAAACACCATATATTTT. This rearrangement joins TRBV18 to TRBJ1-3; the D gene is possibly TRBD1 (6 bases). V dropped 3 bases and J dropped 4 bases, with 13 bases sitting between them. This CDR3 region has 15 residues. The germline V gene encodes CDR1 KGHSH and CDR2 LQKENI. The variable domain in full, with the rest retrieved from reference TRBV18 and TRBJ1-3, is NAGVMQNPRHLVRRRGQEARLRCSPMKGHSHVYWYRQLPEEGLKFMVYLQKENIIDESGMPKERFSAEFPKEGPSILRIQQVVRGDSAAYFCASSPLRTEGNTIYFGEGSWLTVV.

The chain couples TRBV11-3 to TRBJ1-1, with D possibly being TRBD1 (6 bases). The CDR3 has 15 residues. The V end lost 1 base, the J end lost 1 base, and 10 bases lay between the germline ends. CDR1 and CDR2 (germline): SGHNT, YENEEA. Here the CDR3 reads CASSLAGTWNTEAFF. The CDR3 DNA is TGTGCCAGCAGCTTAGCCGGGACATGGAACACTGAAGCTTTCTTT. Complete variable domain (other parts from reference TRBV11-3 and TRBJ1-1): EAGVVQSPRYKIIEKKQPVAFWCNPISGHNTLYWYLQNLGQGPELLIRYENEEAVDDSQLPKDRFSAERLKGVDSTLKIQPAELGDSAVYLCASSLAGTWNTEAFFGQGTRLTVV.

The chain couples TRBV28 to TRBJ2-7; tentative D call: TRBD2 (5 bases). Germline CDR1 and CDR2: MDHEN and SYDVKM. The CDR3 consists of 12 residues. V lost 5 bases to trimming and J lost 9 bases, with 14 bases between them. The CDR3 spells CASSPLGSGQYF. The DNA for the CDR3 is TGTGCCAGCAGTCCGTTGGGGAGTGGGCAGTACTTC.

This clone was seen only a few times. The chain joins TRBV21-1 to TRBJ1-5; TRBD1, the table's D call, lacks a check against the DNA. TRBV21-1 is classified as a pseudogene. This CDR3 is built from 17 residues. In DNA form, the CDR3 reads TGTGCCAGCCGACGGGACAGGAGAAATCCTAGCAATCAGCCCCAGCATTTT. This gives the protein CASRRDRRNPSNQPQHF.

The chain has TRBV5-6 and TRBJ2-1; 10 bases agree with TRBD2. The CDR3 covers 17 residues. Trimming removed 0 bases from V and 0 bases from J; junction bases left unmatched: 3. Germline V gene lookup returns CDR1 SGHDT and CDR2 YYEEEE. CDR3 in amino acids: CASSLGLAGSSYNEQFF. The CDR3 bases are TGTGCCAGCAGCTTGGGACTAGCGGGCAGCTCCTACAATGAGCAGTTCTTC.

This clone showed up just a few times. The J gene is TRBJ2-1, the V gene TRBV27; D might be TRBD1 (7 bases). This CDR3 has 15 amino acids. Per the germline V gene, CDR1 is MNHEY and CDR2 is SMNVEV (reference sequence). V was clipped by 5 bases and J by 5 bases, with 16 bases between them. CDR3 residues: CASSILSGGNNEQFF. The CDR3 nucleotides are TGTGCCAGCAGTATCCTGTCAGGGGGGAACAATGAGCAGTTCTTC.

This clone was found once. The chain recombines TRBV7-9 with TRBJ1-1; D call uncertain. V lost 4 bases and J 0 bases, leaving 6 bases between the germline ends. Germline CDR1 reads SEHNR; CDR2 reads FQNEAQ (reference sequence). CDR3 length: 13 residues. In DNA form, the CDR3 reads TGTGCCAGCAGCTCACTAATGAACACTGAAGCTTTCTTT. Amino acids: CASSSLMNTEAFF. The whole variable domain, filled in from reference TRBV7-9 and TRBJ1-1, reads DTGVSQNPRHKITKRGQNVTFRCDPISEHNRLYWYRQTLGQGPEFLTYFQNEAQLEKSRLLSDRFSAERPKGSFSTLEIQRTEQGDSAMYLCASSSLMNTEAFFGQGTRLTVV.

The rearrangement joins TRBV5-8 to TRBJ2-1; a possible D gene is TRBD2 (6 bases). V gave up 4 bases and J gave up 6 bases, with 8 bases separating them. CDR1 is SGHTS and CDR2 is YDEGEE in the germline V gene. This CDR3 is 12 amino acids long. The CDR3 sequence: CASSRLVNEQFF. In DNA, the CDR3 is TGTGCCAGCAGCCGACTAGTCAATGAGCAGTTCTTC.

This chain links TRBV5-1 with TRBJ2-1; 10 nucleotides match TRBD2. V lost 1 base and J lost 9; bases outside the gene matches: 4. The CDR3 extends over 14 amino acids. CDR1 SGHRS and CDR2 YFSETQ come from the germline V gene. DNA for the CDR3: TGCGCCAGCAGCTTGAGCGGGAGGGAGGGTGAGCAGTTCTTC. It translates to CASSLSGREGEQFF.

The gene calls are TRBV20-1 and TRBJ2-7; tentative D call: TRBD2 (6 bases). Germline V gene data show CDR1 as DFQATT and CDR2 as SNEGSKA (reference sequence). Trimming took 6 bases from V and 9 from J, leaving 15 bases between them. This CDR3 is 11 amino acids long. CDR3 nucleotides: TGCAGTGCAACGACTAGTTCGGTGCAGTACTTC. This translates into CSATTSSVQYF.

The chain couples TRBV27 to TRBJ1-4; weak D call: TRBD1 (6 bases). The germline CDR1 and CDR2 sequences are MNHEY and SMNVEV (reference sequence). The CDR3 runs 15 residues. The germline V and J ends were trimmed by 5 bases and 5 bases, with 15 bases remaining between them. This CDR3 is CASSASTGRNEKLFF. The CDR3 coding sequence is TGTGCCAGCAGTGCATCGACAGGTCGGAATGAAAAACTGTTTTTT.

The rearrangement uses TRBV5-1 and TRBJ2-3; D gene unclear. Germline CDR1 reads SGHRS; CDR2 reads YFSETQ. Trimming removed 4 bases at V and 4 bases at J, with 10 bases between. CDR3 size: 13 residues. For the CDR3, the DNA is TGCGCCAGCAGCCCGCAGGCTCCAGATACGCAGTATTTT. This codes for CASSPQAPDTQYF.

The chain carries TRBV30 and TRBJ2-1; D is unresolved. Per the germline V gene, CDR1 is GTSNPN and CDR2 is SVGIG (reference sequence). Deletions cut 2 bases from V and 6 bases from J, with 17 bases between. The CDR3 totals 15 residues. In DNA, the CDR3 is TGTGCCTGGAGTTTATCGGGTGGTGGCCTCAATGAGCAGTTCTTC. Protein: CAWSLSGGGLNEQFF.

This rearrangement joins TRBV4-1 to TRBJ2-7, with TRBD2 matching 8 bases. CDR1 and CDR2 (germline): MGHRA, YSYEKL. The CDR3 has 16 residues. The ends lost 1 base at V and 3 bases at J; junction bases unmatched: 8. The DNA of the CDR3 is TGCGCCAGCAGCCAAGCACCGACTAGCGAGTTCTACGAGCAGTACTTC. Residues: CASSQAPTSEFYEQYF.

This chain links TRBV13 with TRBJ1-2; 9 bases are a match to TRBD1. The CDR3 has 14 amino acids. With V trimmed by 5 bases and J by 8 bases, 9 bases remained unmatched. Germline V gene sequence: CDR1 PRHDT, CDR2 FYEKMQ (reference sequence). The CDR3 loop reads CASSKTGGEGGYTF. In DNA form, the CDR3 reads TGTGCCAGCAGCAAAACAGGGGGCGAAGGAGGCTACACCTTC.

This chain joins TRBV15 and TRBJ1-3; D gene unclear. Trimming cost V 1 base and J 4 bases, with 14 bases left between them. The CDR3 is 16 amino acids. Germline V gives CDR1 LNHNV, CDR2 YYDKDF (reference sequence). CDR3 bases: TGTGCCACCAGCAGAGTCGGCAGGTCAGAGGGAAACACCATATATTTT. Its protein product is CATSRVGRSEGNTIYF.

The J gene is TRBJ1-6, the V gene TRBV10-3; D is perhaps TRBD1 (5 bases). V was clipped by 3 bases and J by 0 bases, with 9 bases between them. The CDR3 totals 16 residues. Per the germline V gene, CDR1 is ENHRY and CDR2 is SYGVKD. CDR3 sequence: CAISDGGFSYNSPLHF. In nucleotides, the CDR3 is TGTGCCATCAGTGATGGGGGGTTCTCCTATAATTCACCCCTCCACTTT.

For the CDR3, the DNA is TGTGCCAGTAGTATGGACAGGCCTACAACTAATGAAAAACTGTTTTTT. Protein product: CASSMDRPTTNEKLFF. The chain uses TRBV19 and TRBJ1-4, with TRBD1 identical over 7 bases. Trimming cost V 3 bases and J 0 bases; bases outside gene matches: 4. The V gene's germline CDR1 is LNHDA and CDR2 SQIVND (reference sequence). The CDR3 totals 16 residues. Together with reference TRBV19 and TRBJ1-4, the CDR3 gives the full variable domain: DGGITQSPKYLFRKEGQNVTLSCEQNLNHDAMYWYRQDPGQGLRLIYYSQIVNDFQKGDIAEGYSVSREKKESFPLTVTSAQKNPTAFYLCASSMDRPTTNEKLFFGSGTQLSVL.